This T cell receptor (beta chain) originates from a study of molecular identifiers for immune sequencing clone quantification. Study-wide findings and caveats: Amid 940,000 or so naive cells, spiked Jurkat TCR RNA from one cell was reportedly still detectable. Same-barcode identical TCR molecules could make highly expanded clones look smaller than they are.

The CDR3 has 16 residues. With V trimmed by 2 bases and J by 4 bases, 7 bases remained unmatched. The germline V gene encodes CDR1 SEHNR and CDR2 FQNEAQ (reference sequence). About this clonotype itself: Its antigen is as yet unknown.

TCRdb analysed the PCR reads with MiXCR anew, one entry per CDR3 protein. The sample lists about 330,000 distinct CDR3 sequences, about 23% occurring once. The chain employs TRBV7-9 and TRBJ2-5, with 10 bases aligning to TRBD1. This clonotype originated in a human donor in good health. Some libraries in this study had Jurkat cell RNA spiked in. Sequencing was done on a sample of naive CD8+ T cells from blood, with Jurkat cell RNA spiked in. Subset defined: FACS-sorted CD8+CD4-CCR7+CD45RA+ naive T cells. CDR3 in amino acids: CASSLTRDRGRETQYF. The DNA of the CDR3 is TGTGCCAGCAGCTTAACAAGGGACAGGGGTAGAGAGACCCAGTACTTC. Full variable domain (remainder filled in from reference TRBV7-9 and TRBJ2-5): DTGVSQNPRHKITKRGQNVTFRCDPISEHNRLYWYRQTLGQGPEFLTYFQNEAQLEKSRLLSDRFSAERPKGSFSTLEIQRTEQGDSAMYLCASSLTRDRGRETQYFGPGTRLLVL.